This T cell receptor (beta chain) originates from a study of OX40 agonist ivuxolimab in advanced cancers. Study details: Dose-escalation cases comprised hepatocellular carcinoma, melanoma, renal cell or head and neck cancer. The mean age was approximately 60 years, ranging from roughly 23 to 80, with 80% to 85% of participants male.

The assay was immunoSEQ multiplex PCR, and TCRdb's table has in-frame clones only and misses some. Altogether about 99,000 clones are present, roughly nine tenths being singletons, with the ten largest covering 0.3% to 0.4%. General study points: Expanded clones belonging to CD8+ T cells outnumbered, on average, those of CD4+.

Germline V lookup: CDR1 SGHRS, CDR2 YFSETQ. The CDR3 is made up of 14 amino acids. Trimming removed 2 bases from V and 6 bases from J, with 15 bases in between. At baseline, cycle 4 day 1, and cycle 7 day 1, blood was sampled. A remark on this clone: Its antigen is unidentified.

The sample in question was CD4+ or CD8+ T cells sorted from blood, obtained in a trial of the OX40 agonist ivuxolimab. The rearrangement joins TRBV5-1 to TRBJ2-7, with a possible D match to TRBD2 (5 bases). The TCR sequence derives from an adult with an advanced solid tumor such as melanoma, head and neck, liver or kidney cancer. The CDR3 coding sequence is TGCGCCAGCAGCTTCCCCCGGGAAGGTAGCGAGCAGTACTTC. Amino acids: CASSFPREGSEQYF.